The 4 T cell receptor beta chains presented below share a single source sample, sequenced in a study of blood T cell repertoires in COVID-19. Assay: immunoSEQ multiplex PCR; the TCRdb copy retains only in-frame clones and omits some. The sample contains around 200,000 clones, roughly four fifths of which appear only once. Material for sequencing was peripheral blood. Receptors originate from a woman aged 50 to 60 with acute or convalescent COVID-19.

On this clone itself: Mismatch with germline at one junction end may stem from a read error. The chain links TRBV29-1 to TRBJ2-6; 7 bases are a match to TRBD1. The CDR3 consists of 16 residues. Germline lookup yields CDR1 SQVTM and CDR2 ANQGSEA. CDR3 amino acids: CSAEGGPDSGANVLTF. The CDR3 region has the DNA TGCAGCGCTGAAGGGGGCCCAGACTCTGGGGCCAACGTCCTGACTTTC.

This chain joins TRBV10-1 and TRBJ2-2; D is unclear. Per the germline V gene, CDR1 is WNHNN and CDR2 is SYGVQD (reference sequence). The CDR3 loop spans 15 amino acids. Trimming took 3 bases from V and 1 from J, leaving 9 bases between them. The CDR3 reads CASSDPTGNTGELFF. The CDR3 DNA sequence: TGCGCCAGCAGTGACCCGACGGGGAACACCGGGGAGCTGTTTTTT.

The genes are TRBV9 and TRBJ2-6; the D gene is possibly TRBD1 (6 bases). This CDR3 has 14 amino acids. V was clipped by 5 bases and J by 3 bases, with 9 bases between them. From germline, CDR1 is SGDLS and CDR2 YYNGEE. CDR3 sequence reads: CASRGAGGANVLTF. Written as DNA, the CDR3 is TGTGCCAGCAGGGGGGCTGGTGGGGCCAACGTCCTGACTTTC.

The chain has TRBV6-2 or TRBV6-3 and TRBJ1-2; perhaps TRBD1 as D (6 bases). CDR1 and CDR2 (germline): MNHEY, SVGEGT. The CDR3 length is 14 residues. V gave up 2 bases and J gave up 4 bases, with 11 bases separating them. The CDR3 DNA follows: TGTGCCAGCAGTTACGCGGGGGCACGCTATGGCTACACCTTC. Encoded protein: CASSYAGARYGYTF.